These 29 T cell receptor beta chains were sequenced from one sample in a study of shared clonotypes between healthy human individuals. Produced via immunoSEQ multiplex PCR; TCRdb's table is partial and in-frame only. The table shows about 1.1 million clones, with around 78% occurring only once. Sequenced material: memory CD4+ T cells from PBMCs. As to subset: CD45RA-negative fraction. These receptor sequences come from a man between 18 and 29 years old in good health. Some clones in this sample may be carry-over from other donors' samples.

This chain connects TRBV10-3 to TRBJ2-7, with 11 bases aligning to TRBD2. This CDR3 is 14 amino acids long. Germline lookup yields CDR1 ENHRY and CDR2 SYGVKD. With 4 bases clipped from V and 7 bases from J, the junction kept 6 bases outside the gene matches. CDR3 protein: CAISGLAGGEEQYF. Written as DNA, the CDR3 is TGTGCCATCAGTGGCCTAGCGGGAGGTGAAGAGCAGTACTTC.

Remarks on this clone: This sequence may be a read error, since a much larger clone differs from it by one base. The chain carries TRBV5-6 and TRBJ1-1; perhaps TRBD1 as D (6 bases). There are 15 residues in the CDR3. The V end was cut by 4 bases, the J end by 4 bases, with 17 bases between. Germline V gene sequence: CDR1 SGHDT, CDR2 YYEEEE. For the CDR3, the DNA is TGTGCCAGCAGCCACGCCACAGGGCGGGGCACTGAAGCTTTCTTT. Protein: CASSHATGRGTEAFF.

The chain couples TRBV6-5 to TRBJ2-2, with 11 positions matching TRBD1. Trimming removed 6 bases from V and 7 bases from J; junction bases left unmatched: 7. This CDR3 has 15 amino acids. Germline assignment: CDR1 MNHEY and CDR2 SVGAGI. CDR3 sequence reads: CASSRPGQGVGELFF. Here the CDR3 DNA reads TGTGCCAGCAGCCGACCGGGACAGGGGGTCGGGGAGCTGTTTTTT.

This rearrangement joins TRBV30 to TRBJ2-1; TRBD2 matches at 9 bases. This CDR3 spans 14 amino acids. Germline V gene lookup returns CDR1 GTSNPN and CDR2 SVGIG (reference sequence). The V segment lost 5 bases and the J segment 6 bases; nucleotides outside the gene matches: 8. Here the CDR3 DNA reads TGTGCCTGGGAAAATAGCGGGAGAGGCAATGAGCAGTTCTTC. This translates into CAWENSGRGNEQFF.

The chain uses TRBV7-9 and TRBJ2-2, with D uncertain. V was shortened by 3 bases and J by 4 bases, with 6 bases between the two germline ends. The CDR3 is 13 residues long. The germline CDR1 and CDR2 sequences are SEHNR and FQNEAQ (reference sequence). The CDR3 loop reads CASSFTTTGELFF. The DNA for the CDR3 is TGTGCCAGCAGCTTTACTACCACCGGGGAGCTGTTTTTT. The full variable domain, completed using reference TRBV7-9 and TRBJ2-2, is DTGVSQNPRHKITKRGQNVTFRCDPISEHNRLYWYRQTLGQGPEFLTYFQNEAQLEKSRLLSDRFSAERPKGSFSTLEIQRTEQGDSAMYLCASSFTTTGELFFGEGSRLTVL.

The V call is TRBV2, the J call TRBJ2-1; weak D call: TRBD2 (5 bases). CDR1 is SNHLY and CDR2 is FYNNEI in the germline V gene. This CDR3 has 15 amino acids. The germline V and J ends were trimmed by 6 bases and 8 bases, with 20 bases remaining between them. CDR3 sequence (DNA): TGTGCCAGCAGGTTGGAGGCGGCCATCGGCGATGAGCAGTTCTTC. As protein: CASRLEAAIGDEQFF.

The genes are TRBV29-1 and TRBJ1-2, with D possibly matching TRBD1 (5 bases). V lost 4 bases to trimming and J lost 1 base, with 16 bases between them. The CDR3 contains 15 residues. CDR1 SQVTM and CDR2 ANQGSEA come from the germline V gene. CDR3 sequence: CSVGGGGGDNYGYTF. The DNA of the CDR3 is TGCAGCGTTGGCGGTGGCGGGGGTGATAACTATGGCTACACCTTC. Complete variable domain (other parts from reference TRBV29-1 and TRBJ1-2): SAVISQKPSRDICQRGTSLTIQCQVDSQVTMMFWYRQQPGQSLTLIATANQGSEATYESGFVIDKFPISRPNLTFSTLTVSNMSPEDSSIYLCSVGGGGGDNYGYTFGSGTRLTVV.

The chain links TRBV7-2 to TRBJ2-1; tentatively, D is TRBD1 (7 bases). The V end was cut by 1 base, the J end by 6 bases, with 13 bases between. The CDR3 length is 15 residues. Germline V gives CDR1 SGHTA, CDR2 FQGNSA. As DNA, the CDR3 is TGTGCCAGCAGCTTAGACAGGGGAGGTGGCAATGAGCAGTTCTTC. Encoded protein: CASSLDRGGGNEQFF.

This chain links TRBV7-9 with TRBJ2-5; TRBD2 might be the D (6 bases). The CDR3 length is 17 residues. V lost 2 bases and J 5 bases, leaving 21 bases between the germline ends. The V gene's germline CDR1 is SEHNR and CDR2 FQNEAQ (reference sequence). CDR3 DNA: TGTGCCAGCAGCTTAAGGGAGCGGGCCAAGTGGGTTGAGACCCAGTACTTC. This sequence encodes CASSLRERAKWVETQYF.

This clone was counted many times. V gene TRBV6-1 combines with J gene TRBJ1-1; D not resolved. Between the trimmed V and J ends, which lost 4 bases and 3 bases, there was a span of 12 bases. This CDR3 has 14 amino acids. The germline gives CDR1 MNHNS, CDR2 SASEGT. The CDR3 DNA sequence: TGTGCCAGCAGTGGGGGAGGGCCGTACACTGAAGCTTTCTTT. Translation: CASSGGGPYTEAFF.

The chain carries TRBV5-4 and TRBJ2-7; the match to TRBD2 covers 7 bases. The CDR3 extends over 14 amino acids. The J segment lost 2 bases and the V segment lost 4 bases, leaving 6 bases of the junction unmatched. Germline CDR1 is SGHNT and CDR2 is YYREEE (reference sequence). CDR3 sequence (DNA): TGTGCCAGCAGCCCCACTAGCGCGACCTACGAGCAGTACTTC. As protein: CASSPTSATYEQYF.

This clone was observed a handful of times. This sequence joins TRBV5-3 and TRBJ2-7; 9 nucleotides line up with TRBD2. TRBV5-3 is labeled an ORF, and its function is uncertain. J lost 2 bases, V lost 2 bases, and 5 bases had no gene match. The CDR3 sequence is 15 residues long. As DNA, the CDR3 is TGTGCCAGAAGCTTTGGCGGGAGGGCCCCCTACGAGCAGTACTTC. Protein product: CARSFGGRAPYEQYF.

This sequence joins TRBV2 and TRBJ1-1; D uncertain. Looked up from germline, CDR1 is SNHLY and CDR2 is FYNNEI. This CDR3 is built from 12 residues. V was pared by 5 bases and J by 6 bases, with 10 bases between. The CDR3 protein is CASSSDWPEAFF. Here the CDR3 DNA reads TGTGCCAGCAGTTCTGACTGGCCTGAAGCTTTCTTT.

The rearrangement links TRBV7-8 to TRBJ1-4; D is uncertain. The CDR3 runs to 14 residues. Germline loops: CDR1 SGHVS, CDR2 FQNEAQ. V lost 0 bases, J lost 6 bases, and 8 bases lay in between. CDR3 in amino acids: CASSLALWDEKLFF. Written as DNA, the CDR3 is TGTGCCAGCAGCTTAGCGCTCTGGGATGAAAAACTGTTTTTT. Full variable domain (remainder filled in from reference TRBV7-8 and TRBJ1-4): GAGVSQSPRYKVAKRGQDVALRCDPISGHVSLFWYQQALGQGPEFLTYFQNEAQLDKSGLPSDRFFAERPEGSVSTLKIQRTQQEDSAVYLCASSLALWDEKLFFGSGTQLSVL.

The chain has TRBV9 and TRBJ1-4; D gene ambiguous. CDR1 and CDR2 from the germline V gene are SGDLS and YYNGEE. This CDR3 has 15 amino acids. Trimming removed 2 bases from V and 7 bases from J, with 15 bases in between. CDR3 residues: CASSVRGSSSEKLFF. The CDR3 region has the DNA TGTGCCAGCAGCGTTCGGGGATCAAGTAGTGAAAAACTGTTTTTT.

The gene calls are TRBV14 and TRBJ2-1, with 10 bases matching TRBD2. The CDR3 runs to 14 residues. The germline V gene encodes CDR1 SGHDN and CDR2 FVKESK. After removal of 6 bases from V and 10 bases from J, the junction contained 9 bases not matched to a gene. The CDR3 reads CASRLAGNPREQFF. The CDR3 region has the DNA TGTGCCAGCAGACTAGCGGGAAACCCTAGGGAGCAGTTCTTC.

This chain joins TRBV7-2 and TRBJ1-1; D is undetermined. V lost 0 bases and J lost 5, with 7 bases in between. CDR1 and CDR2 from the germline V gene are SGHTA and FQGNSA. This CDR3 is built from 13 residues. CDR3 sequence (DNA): TGTGCCAGCAGCTTAGCGCAAGTAACTGAAGCTTTCTTT. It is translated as CASSLAQVTEAFF.

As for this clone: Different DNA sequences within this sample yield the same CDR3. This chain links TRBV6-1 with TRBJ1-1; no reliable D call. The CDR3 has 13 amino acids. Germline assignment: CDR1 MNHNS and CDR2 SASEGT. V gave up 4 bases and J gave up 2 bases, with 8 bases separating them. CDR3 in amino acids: CASSAQANTEAFF. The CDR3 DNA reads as TGTGCCAGCAGTGCGCAGGCTAACACTGAAGCTTTCTTT.

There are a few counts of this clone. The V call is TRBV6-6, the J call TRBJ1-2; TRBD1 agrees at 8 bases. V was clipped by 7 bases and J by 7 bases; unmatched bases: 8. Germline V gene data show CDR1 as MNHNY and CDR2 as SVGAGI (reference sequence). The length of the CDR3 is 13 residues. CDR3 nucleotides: TGTGCCAGCATCCCGCAGGGGGCGGGTGGCTACACCTTC. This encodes CASIPQGAGGYTF.

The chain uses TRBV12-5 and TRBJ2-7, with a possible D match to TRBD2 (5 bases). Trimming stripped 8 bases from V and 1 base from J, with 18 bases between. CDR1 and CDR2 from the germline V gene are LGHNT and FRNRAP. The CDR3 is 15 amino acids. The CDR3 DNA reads TGTGCTAGTTCCAAGGGTACAGCGGCATCCTACGAGCAGTACTTC. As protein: CASSKGTAASYEQYF.

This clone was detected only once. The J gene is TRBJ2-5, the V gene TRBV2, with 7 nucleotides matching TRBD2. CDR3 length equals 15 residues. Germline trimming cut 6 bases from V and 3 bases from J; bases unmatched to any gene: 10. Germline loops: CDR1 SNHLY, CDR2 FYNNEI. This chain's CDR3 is CASRAGTMGEETQYF. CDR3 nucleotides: TGTGCCAGCAGAGCCGGGACTATGGGCGAAGAGACCCAGTACTTC. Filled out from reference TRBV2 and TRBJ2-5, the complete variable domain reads EPEVTQTPSHQVTQMGQEVILRCVPISNHLYFYWYRQILGQKVEFLVSFYNNEISEKSEIFDDQFSVERPDGSNFTLKIRSTKLEDSAMYFCASRAGTMGEETQYFGPGTRLLVL.

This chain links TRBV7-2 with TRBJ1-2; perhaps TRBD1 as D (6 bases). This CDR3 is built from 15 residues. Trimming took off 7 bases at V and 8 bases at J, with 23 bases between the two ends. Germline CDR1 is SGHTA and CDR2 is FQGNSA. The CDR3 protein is CASKPLQGGEGGYTF. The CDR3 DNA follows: TGTGCCAGCAAGCCGTTACAGGGTGGGGAAGGCGGCTACACCTTC.

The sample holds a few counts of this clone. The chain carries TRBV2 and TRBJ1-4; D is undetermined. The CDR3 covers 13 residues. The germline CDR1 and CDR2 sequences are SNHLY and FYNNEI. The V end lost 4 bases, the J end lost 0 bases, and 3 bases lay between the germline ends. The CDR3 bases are TGTGCCAGCAGTGGGACAACTAATGAAAAACTGTTTTTT. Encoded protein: CASSGTTNEKLFF.

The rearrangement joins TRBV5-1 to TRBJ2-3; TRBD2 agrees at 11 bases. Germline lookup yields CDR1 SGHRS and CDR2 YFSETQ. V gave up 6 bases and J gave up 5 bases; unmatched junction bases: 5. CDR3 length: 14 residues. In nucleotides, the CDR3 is TGCGCCAGCACCCCGACTAGCGGGATAGATACGCAGTATTTT. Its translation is CASTPTSGIDTQYF. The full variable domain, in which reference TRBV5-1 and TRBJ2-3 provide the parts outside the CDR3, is KAGVTQTPRYLIKTRGQQVTLSCSPISGHRSVSWYQQTPGQGLQFLFEYFSETQRNKGNFPGRFSGRQFSNSRSEMNVSTLELGDSALYLCASTPTSGIDTQYFGPGTRLTVL.

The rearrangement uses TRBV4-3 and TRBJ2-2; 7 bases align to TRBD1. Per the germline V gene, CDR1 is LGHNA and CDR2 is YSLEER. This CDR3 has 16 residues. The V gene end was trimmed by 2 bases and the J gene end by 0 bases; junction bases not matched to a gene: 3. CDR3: CASSQRTGTNTGELFF. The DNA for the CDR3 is TGCGCCAGCAGCCAACGGACAGGCACGAACACCGGGGAGCTGTTTTTT.

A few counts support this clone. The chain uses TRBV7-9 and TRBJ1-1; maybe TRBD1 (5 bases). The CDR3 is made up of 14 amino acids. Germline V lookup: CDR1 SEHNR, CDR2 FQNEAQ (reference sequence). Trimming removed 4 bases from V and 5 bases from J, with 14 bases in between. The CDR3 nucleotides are TGTGCCAGCAGCTCCCAGAGCGGGGGGACTGAAGCTTTCTTT. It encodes CASSSQSGGTEAFF.

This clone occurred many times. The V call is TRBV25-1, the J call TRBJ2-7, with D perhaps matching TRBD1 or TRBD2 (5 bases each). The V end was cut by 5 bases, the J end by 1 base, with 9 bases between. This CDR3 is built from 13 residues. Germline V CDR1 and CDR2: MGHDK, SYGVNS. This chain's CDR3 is CASSYGASYEQYF. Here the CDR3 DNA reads TGTGCCAGCAGTTACGGGGCATCCTACGAGCAGTACTTC.

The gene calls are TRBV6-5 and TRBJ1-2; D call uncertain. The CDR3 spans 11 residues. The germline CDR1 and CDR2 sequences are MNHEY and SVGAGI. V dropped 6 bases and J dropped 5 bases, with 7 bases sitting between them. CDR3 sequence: CASSPVYGYTF. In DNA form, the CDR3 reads TGTGCCAGCAGCCCGGTTTATGGCTACACCTTC.

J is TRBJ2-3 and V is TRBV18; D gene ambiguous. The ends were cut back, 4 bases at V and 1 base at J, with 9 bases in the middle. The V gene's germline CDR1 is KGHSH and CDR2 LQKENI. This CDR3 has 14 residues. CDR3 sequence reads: CASSRNRGTDTQYF. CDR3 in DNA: TGTGCCAGCTCACGTAACCGGGGCACAGATACGCAGTATTTT.